Listed below are T cell receptor beta chains from one sample, sequenced in a study of shared clonotypes between healthy human individuals. Method: immunoSEQ multiplex PCR; TCRdb's copy keeps in-frame clones and lacks some. This sample has some 2,500,000 clones, with 85% to 95% found just once. Sequenced input: naive CD4+ T cells from PBMCs. Source of these receptors: a man aged 18 to 30 in good health. Some clones in this sample may be carry-over from other donors' samples. Both conserved end residues are part of each CDR3. D genes are given only for firm matches. Rows may omit the clone size; those that give it use once, few, many or a size class.

clone size	V gene	J gene	D gene	CDR3 protein	CDR3 DNA
.	TRBV7-9	TRBJ2-7	.	CASGPRDGAYEQYF	TGTGCCAGCGGACCGCGAGACGGTGCCTACGAGCAGTACTTC
.	TRBV5-1	TRBJ2-1	TRBD2	CASSSLAASSYNEQFF	TGCGCCAGCAGCTCACTAGCGGCAAGCTCCTACAATGAGCAGTTCTTC
.	TRBV5-1	TRBJ2-2	TRBD2	CASSLVAGGNTGELFF	TGCGCCAGCAGCTTGGTTGCGGGAGGTAACACCGGGGAGCTGTTTTTT
.	TRBV28	TRBJ2-7	.	CASSSLGPDGDYEQYF	TGTGCCAGCAGTTCCTTGGGCCCCGATGGCGACTACGAGCAGTACTTC
.	TRBV7-8	TRBJ2-4	.	CASSLVSEIQYF	TGTGCCAGCAGCTTAGTATCCGAGATTCAGTACTTC
.	TRBV4-2	TRBJ1-1	.	CASSQVRGTEAFF	TGTGCCAGCAGCCAAGTGCGGGGCACTGAAGCTTTCTTT
once	TRBV5-1	TRBJ2-5	.	CASSLGGGATGGETQYF	TGCGCCAGCAGCCTGGGCGGCGGAGCAACTGGGGGAGAGACCCAGTACTTC
.	TRBV27	TRBJ2-5	.	CASSLPGAGETQYF	TGTGCCAGCAGTTTACCTGGGGCGGGGGAGACCCAGTACTTC
.	TRBV2	TRBJ2-1	TRBD1	CASRPGQDPDEQFF	TGTGCCAGCAGACCTGGACAGGACCCTGATGAGCAGTTCTTC
.	TRBV5-4	TRBJ2-2	TRBD2	CASSTGTSGARTGELFF	TGTGCCAGCAGCACAGGGACTAGCGGGGCCAGGACCGGGGAGCTGTTTTTT
.	TRBV30	TRBJ2-1	TRBD2	CAWSGGGGSSYNEQFF	TGTGCCTGGAGTGGTGGCGGCGGGAGTTCCTACAATGAGCAGTTCTTC
.	TRBV29-1	TRBJ1-4	TRBD1	CSVNEGQGARANEKLFF	TGCAGCGTTAATGAGGGACAGGGAGCGAGAGCTAATGAAAAACTGTTTTTT
.	TRBV28	TRBJ2-7	.	CASSLLVGEQYF	TGTGCCAGCAGTTTGTTAGTCGGCGAGCAGTACTTC
.	TRBV27	TRBJ2-3	.	CASSLWGGDSSTDTQYF	TGTGCCAGCAGTTTATGGGGGGGGGACAGTTCTACAGATACGCAGTATTTT
once	TRBV11-3	TRBJ2-3	.	CASSLGRGADTQYF	TGTGCCAGCAGCTTAGGGAGGGGGGCAGATACGCAGTATTTT
.	TRBV11-2	TRBJ2-7	.	CASSLERGKAGQYF	TGTGCCAGCAGCTTAGAAAGGGGAAAGGCTGGGCAGTACTTC
once	TRBV4-2	TRBJ2-2	TRBD1	CASSQRGQGGSTGELFF	TGTGCCAGCAGCCAAAGGGGACAGGGGGGCTCGACCGGGGAGCTGTTTTTT
.	TRBV2	TRBJ1-3	.	CASSTQGSGNTIYF	TGTGCCAGCAGTACCCAGGGGTCTGGAAACACCATATATTTT
.	TRBV27	TRBJ1-2	.	CASSLSGQPVYGYTF	TGTGCCAGCAGTTTAAGTGGGCAACCTGTCTATGGCTACACCTTC
.	TRBV27	TRBJ2-1	TRBD1	CASSFGRDRRNEQFF	TGTGCCAGCAGTTTTGGCCGGGACAGGCGGAATGAGCAGTTCTTC
.	TRBV2	TRBJ1-1	.	CASRGGRLNTEAFF	TGTGCCAGCAGGGGGGGGCGGCTGAACACTGAAGCTTTCTTT
.	TRBV28	TRBJ1-2	.	CASSEDRIHGYTF	TGTGCCAGCAGTGAAGATCGAATCCATGGCTACACCTTC
few	TRBV30	TRBJ1-1	.	CAWSVGAATEAFF	TGTGCCTGGAGTGTCGGGGCGGCCACTGAAGCTTTCTTT
.	TRBV11-2	TRBJ2-3	.	CASSLGAGRITDTQYF	TGTGCCAGCAGCTTAGGTGCCGGGAGAATCACAGATACGCAGTATTTT
.	TRBV5-1	TRBJ2-1	.	CASSLASAPYNEQFF	TGCGCCAGCAGCTTGGCTAGCGCCCCCTACAATGAGCAGTTCTTC
.	TRBV7-9	TRBJ1-2	.	CASSLVGGAEGYTF	TGTGCCAGCAGCTTAGTGGGGGGCGCAGAGGGCTACACCTTC
.	TRBV27	TRBJ1-1	.	CASSLYLGNTEAFF	TGTGCCAGCAGTTTATATCTAGGGAACACTGAAGCTTTCTTT
.	TRBV2	TRBJ1-5	.	CASRDENSNQPQHF	TGTGCCAGCCGGGACGAAAATAGCAATCAGCCCCAGCATTTT
.	TRBV28	TRBJ1-2	.	CASSLDVNYGYTF	TGTGCCAGCAGTTTGGACGTTAACTATGGCTACACCTTC
.	TRBV5-1	TRBJ2-2	TRBD2	CASAGGANTGELFF	TGCGCCAGCGCGGGGGGGGCGAACACCGGGGAGCTGTTTTTT
.	TRBV28	TRBJ1-2	.	CASSGPFSGSGYTF	TGTGCCAGCAGTGGACCTTTCAGCGGGTCTGGCTACACCTTC
.	TRBV30	TRBJ2-1	.	CAWDRRPARGNEQFF	TGTGCCTGGGATAGAAGGCCGGCCAGGGGCAATGAGCAGTTCTTC
once	TRBV2	TRBJ1-2	TRBD1	CASGGQGENYGYTF	TGTGCCAGCGGAGGACAGGGCGAAAACTATGGCTACACCTTC
.	TRBV7-7	TRBJ2-5	.	CASSFVFESGTQYF	TGTGCCAGCAGCTTTGTGTTTGAGTCCGGGACCCAGTACTTC
.	TRBV5-1	TRBJ1-1	TRBD1	CASSSLGQRNTEAFF	TGCGCCAGCAGCTCACTGGGACAGCGGAACACTGAAGCTTTCTTT
.	TRBV30	TRBJ2-6	.	CASRSAGANVLTF	TGTGCCTCCAGGAGCGCCGGGGCCAACGTCCTGACTTTC
.	TRBV28	TRBJ1-2	.	CASSFPGDYGYTF	TGTGCCAGCAGTTTCCCGGGGGACTATGGCTACACCTTC
.	TRBV5-1	TRBJ2-7	TRBD1	CASSLAWTGKGEQYF	TGCGCCAGCAGCTTGGCTTGGACAGGAAAAGGTGAGCAGTACTTC
.	TRBV5-6	TRBJ2-5	.	CASSSRAGETQYF	TGTGCCAGCAGCTCCCGTGCTGGGGAGACCCAGTACTTC
once	TRBV28	TRBJ1-2	.	CASSLYSTGPVSAGYTF	TGTGCCAGCAGTTTATATAGTACAGGCCCGGTAAGCGCTGGCTACACCTTC
.	TRBV14	TRBJ2-7	TRBD2	CASSRTPRLAGGNLYEQYF	TGTGCCAGCAGCCGAACCCCGAGACTAGCGGGAGGAAACCTCTACGAGCAGTACTTC
.	TRBV11-2	TRBJ1-1	TRBD1	CASSLEGQGYNTEAFF	TGTGCCAGCAGCTTAGAGGGACAGGGATACAACACTGAAGCTTTCTTT
.	TRBV29-1	TRBJ2-5	.	CSVDGTWETQYF	TGCAGCGTTGATGGGACGTGGGAGACCCAGTACTTC
few	TRBV10-3	TRBJ1-2	TRBD1	CAISSTGGEVGYGYTF	TGTGCCATCAGTTCGACAGGGGGCGAGGTCGGCTATGGCTACACCTTC
few	TRBV10-3	TRBJ2-2	.	CAISDGVTTGELFF	TGTGCCATCAGCGATGGAGTGACTACCGGGGAGCTGTTTTTT
.	TRBV28	TRBJ2-1	TRBD2	CASLWTSGSDEQFF	TGTGCCAGCTTGTGGACTAGCGGGAGTGATGAGCAGTTCTTC
.	TRBV7-3	TRBJ1-5	.	CASSFGAQQPQHF	TGTGCCAGCAGCTTCGGGGCTCAACAGCCCCAGCATTTT
.	TRBV7-6	TRBJ1-3	.	CASSLVAPPGVLGNTIYF	TGTGCCAGCAGCTTAGTCGCCCCGCCAGGGGTACTAGGAAACACCATATATTTT
.	TRBV7-2	TRBJ2-3	TRBD1	CASSLSLTGTDTQYF	TGTGCCAGCAGCTTATCGTTGACAGGGACAGATACGCAGTATTTT
.	TRBV7-9	TRBJ2-7	TRBD2	CASSLDTGGPGYEQYF	TGTGCCAGCAGCTTAGATACGGGAGGGCCGGGGTACGAGCAGTACTTC
.	TRBV28	TRBJ1-3	.	CASSLGGQQGNTIYF	TGTGCCAGCAGTTTAGGAGGGCAGCAGGGAAACACCATATATTTT
.	TRBV6-4	TRBJ1-4	TRBD1	CASRPTGEVITNEKLFF	TGTGCCAGCAGGCCGACAGGGGAAGTAATTACTAATGAAAAACTGTTTTTT
.	TRBV10-2	TRBJ2-1	TRBD2	CASSDGTRYNEQFF	TGCGCCAGCAGTGATGGGACTAGATACAATGAGCAGTTCTTC
.	TRBV6-1	TRBJ1-1	.	CASSEAQAVQAFF	TGTGCCAGCAGTGAAGCACAGGCCGTTCAAGCTTTCTTT
.	TRBV11-2	TRBJ2-7	TRBD2	CASSLVVPSGSSYEQYF	TGTGCCAGCAGCTTAGTAGTCCCTAGCGGGAGCTCCTACGAGCAGTACTTC
once	TRBV6-5	TRBJ1-2	.	CASKNAGMGSYGYTF	TGTGCCAGCAAGAACGCAGGGATGGGTAGCTATGGCTACACCTTC
.	TRBV4-1	TRBJ2-7	.	CASSQVVQGYEQYF	TGCGCCAGCAGCCAAGTGGTACAGGGTTACGAGCAGTACTTC